This is a list of T cell receptor beta chains from one sample in a study of T-cell reconstitution after alpha-beta-depleted transplantation in children. TCRdb re-derived calls from the PCR reads in MiXCR, one entry per CDR3 protein. The table lists some 260,000 distinct CDR3 sequences, roughly a quarter of them singletons, with 4% to 5.5% in the top ten. The sample consisted of PBMCs, mostly from graft donor cells, taken 360 days after TCRalphabeta/CD19-depleted stem cell transplant. These receptors originate from a female patient between 2 and 15 years old who had a stem cell transplant for congenital amegakaryocytic thrombocytopenia, so the T cells may come from the graft donor. Each CDR3 is given with its conserved first and last residue. D genes are given only for firm matches. Expanded clones get a size class; other rows say once, few or many, or leave the size out.

d_gene	abundance	v_gene	j_gene	CDR3aa	CDR3nt
NA	many	TRBV6-6	TRBJ1-1	CASWQDWTEAFF	TGTGCCAGCTGGCAAGATTGGACTGAAGCTTTCTTT
NA	few	TRBV7-2	TRBJ1-5	CASSLMGLTPGQPQHF	TGTGCCAGCAGCTTAATGGGACTCACCCCGGGACAGCCCCAGCATTTT
NA	few	TRBV28	TRBJ2-1	CASRPRGDPRFNEQFF	TGTGCCAGCAGACCCCGGGGCGACCCGAGGTTCAATGAGCAGTTCTTC
NA	few	TRBV6-1	TRBJ1-6	CASSEAVIANSPLHF	TGTGCCAGCAGTGAAGCGGTCATTGCTAATTCACCCCTCCACTTT
TRBD2	NA	TRBV12-3/TRBV12-4	TRBJ2-7	CASEPGLAGGDTYF	TGTGCCAGCGAACCGGGACTAGCGGGAGGAGATACGTACTTC
NA	once	TRBV10-3	TRBJ1-1	CAISIRENTEAFF	TGTGCCATCTCGATACGGGAGAACACTGAAGCTTTCTTT
NA	NA	TRBV20-1	TRBJ2-7	CSARDPAGSSYEQYF	TGCAGTGCTAGAGATCCTGCCGGAAGCTCCTACGAGCAGTACTTC
NA	NA	TRBV15	TRBJ2-7	CATSRVSSEQYF	TGTGCCACCAGTAGGGTGAGCAGCGAGCAGTACTTC
TRBD1	few	TRBV29-1	TRBJ1-2	CSVDRTGTYGYTF	TGCAGCGTTGACCGGACAGGGACCTATGGCTACACCTTC
NA	many	TRBV10-3	TRBJ2-5	CAISGGAFQETQYF	TGTGCCATCAGCGGGGGAGCATTTCAAGAGACCCAGTACTTC
NA	few	TRBV5-5	TRBJ2-5	CASSLADSYRWGETQYF	TGTGCCAGCAGCTTGGCTGACAGCTACCGCTGGGGAGAGACCCAGTACTTC
NA	NA	TRBV28	TRBJ2-7	CASSLSDSRSYEQYF	TGTGCCAGCAGTTTATCCGACAGCCGCTCCTACGAGCAGTACTTC
NA	many	TRBV12-3/TRBV12-4	TRBJ1-1	CASSWNTEAFF	TGTGCCAGCAGTTGGAACACTGAAGCTTTCTTT
TRBD1	few	TRBV24-1	TRBJ2-1	CATSDLSGQGSNEQFF	TGTGCCACCAGTGATTTGTCGGGACAGGGGTCCAATGAGCAGTTCTTC
TRBD2	NA	TRBV12-3/TRBV12-4	TRBJ2-5	CASSDRAGGAETQYF	TGTGCCAGCAGTGACAGAGCGGGGGGGGCAGAGACCCAGTACTTC
TRBD1	few	TRBV28	TRBJ1-2	CASSQLGQGDYGYTF	TGTGCCAGCAGTCAACTGGGACAGGGCGATTATGGCTACACCTTC
NA	NA	TRBV14	TRBJ1-2	CASSTQLGAYGYTF	TGTGCCAGCAGCACTCAGCTTGGAGCGTATGGCTACACCTTC
NA	few	TRBV6-1	TRBJ1-4	CASSQHQGPREKLFF	TGTGCCAGCAGCCAACACCAGGGCCCCCGTGAAAAACTGTTTTTT
TRBD1	few	TRBV19	TRBJ1-5	CASSQRTGVFSLGDQPQHF	TGTGCCAGTAGTCAAAGGACAGGGGTATTTAGTCTTGGCGATCAGCCCCAGCATTTT
TRBD2	once	TRBV20-1	TRBJ2-7	CSARGLAHEQYF	TGCAGTGCTAGAGGACTAGCCCACGAGCAGTACTTC
NA	few	TRBV6-2/TRBV6-3	TRBJ1-6	CASLRAKGAYNSPLHF	TGTGCCAGCCTCCGAGCCAAGGGGGCCTATAATTCACCCCTCCACTTT
NA	few	TRBV4-3	TRBJ2-1	CASSQEKSYEQFF	TGCGCCAGCAGCCAAGAGAAAAGCTATGAGCAGTTCTTC
NA	few	TRBV2	TRBJ2-3	CASQQGATDTQYF	TGTGCCAGTCAACAGGGAGCCACAGATACGCAGTATTTT
TRBD1	NA	TRBV27	TRBJ1-1	CASSTGTGGVSTEAFF	TGTGCCAGCAGTACCGGGACAGGGGGCGTGAGTACTGAAGCTTTCTTT
TRBD2	NA	TRBV30	TRBJ2-1	CAWEPGLANNEQFF	TGTGCCTGGGAACCGGGACTAGCGAACAATGAGCAGTTCTTC
NA	NA	TRBV15	TRBJ2-1	CATSRESRDQKEQFF	TGTGCCACCAGCAGAGAGTCCCGGGACCAAAAGGAGCAGTTCTTC
TRBD1	NA	TRBV20-1	TRBJ2-5	CSASHRGSGETQYF	TGCAGTGCTAGCCACAGGGGGAGTGGGGAGACCCAGTACTTC
TRBD2	NA	TRBV5-1	TRBJ2-1	CASSLALSGGYNEQFF	TGCGCCAGCAGCTTGGCCCTTAGCGGGGGATACAATGAGCAGTTCTTC
NA	NA	TRBV15	TRBJ2-3	CATNLGTDTQYF	TGTGCCACCAATTTGGGGACAGATACGCAGTATTTT
NA	NA	TRBV6-4	TRBJ1-1	CASSVEVGDEAFF	TGTGCCAGCAGTGTTGAGGTTGGGGATGAAGCTTTCTTT
NA	few	TRBV5-1	TRBJ1-5	CASSLAGRSNQPQHF	TGCGCCAGCAGCTTGGCCGGGAGGAGCAATCAGCCCCAGCATTTT
NA	NA	TRBV12-3/TRBV12-4	TRBJ2-1	CASSDGRGGEQFF	TGTGCCAGCAGCGACGGTAGGGGGGGTGAGCAGTTCTTC
NA	few	TRBV3-1	TRBJ2-1	CASSHLRRSSYNEQFF	TGTGCCAGCAGCCACCTACGGAGAAGCTCCTACAATGAGCAGTTCTTC
NA	NA	TRBV5-1	TRBJ1-4	CASSLDSEKLFF	TGCGCCAGCAGCTTGGACAGTGAAAAACTGTTTTTT
NA	few	TRBV3-1	TRBJ2-1	CASSQEPGPHNEQFF	TGTGCCAGCAGCCAAGAGCCAGGCCCTCACAATGAGCAGTTCTTC
NA	few	TRBV4-2	TRBJ2-3	CASSPGQGIDTQYF	TGTGCCAGCAGCCCTGGGCAGGGAATAGATACGCAGTATTTT
NA	few	TRBV10-3	TRBJ2-1	CAISDRDKGDEQFF	TGTGCCATCAGTGACCGGGACAAGGGGGATGAGCAGTTCTTC